This T cell receptor (beta chain) was identified in a study of T-cell memory formation after mild COVID-19. Each CDR3 protein gets one entry after TCRdb re-called the 5' RACE reads with MiXCR. The sample carries about 500,000 distinct CDR3 sequences, over 20% recorded once. The study, taken as a whole, reports: Among contracting clones, CD4+ were mainly CM/EM and CD8+ enriched in EMRA. Cross-reactive memory appears to have joined, as suggested by some responding clones showing up in pre-infection memory. Whether day 37 second-wave clones are SARS-CoV-2-specific was not confirmed.

Germline CDR1 is SQVTM and CDR2 is ANQGSEA. Trimming stripped 4 bases from V and 0 bases from J, with 9 bases between. The length of the CDR3 is 13 residues. This clonotype showed up many times. Its target is unknown. The sequence derives from an adult woman who had mild COVID-19 (a few samples of this study predate the infection). Cell type and time point are not known. The sample consisted of PBMCs or a T cell subset sorted from them (not recorded which). The J gene is TRBJ1-2, the V gene TRBV29-1; TRBD1 is a possible D gene (5 bases). This chain's CDR3 is CSVAGLTNYGYTF. Here the CDR3 DNA reads TGCAGCGTTGCAGGGTTAACTAACTATGGCTACACCTTC.